A selection of T cell receptor beta chains follows, all from one sample in a study of blood T cell repertoires in COVID-19. Using immunoSEQ multiplex PCR, the repertoire was profiled, and TCRdb retains in-frame clones only, with some absent. The sample lists 40,000 to 55,000 clones, roughly nine tenths occurring once. The sample comprised peripheral blood. Source of these receptors: a man in his 70s with active COVID-19. Each CDR3 is given with its conserved first and last residue. The D gene is left open where the match is weak. Not all rows give a size; the values are once, few, many and, for expanded clones, a class.

size,D,length,J,V,DNA,CDR3
.,.,15,TRBJ2-2,TRBV2,TGTGCCAGCAGTGATAACAGGGCGCAGACCGGGGAGCTGTTTTTT,CASSDNRAQTGELFF
.,.,24,TRBJ2-7,TRBV1,TGCACCAGCAGCCAAGATATCCTCAGGGAGCGGGGGGGCCAGAGAGACCCCTCATTGTGCGAGCAGTACTTC,CTSSQDILRERGGQRDPSLCEQYF
.,.,15,TRBJ2-3,TRBV5-5,TGTGCCAGCAGCGAGCCGACTCCCAGCACAGATACGCAGTATTTT,CASSEPTPSTDTQYF
once,TRBD1,14,TRBJ2-4,TRBV7-2,TGTGCCAGCAGCTCTGGGACAGGGGGAGACATTCAGTACTTC,CASSSGTGGDIQYF
.,TRBD2,14,TRBJ2-7,TRBV3-1/TRBV3-2,TGTGCCAGCAGCCTCCTGGGGGGGGCCTACGAGCAGTACTTC,CASSLLGGAYEQYF
.,.,14,TRBJ2-5,TRBV9,TGTGCCAGCAGCGGGGCGGGTTTTAAAGAGACCCAGTACTTC,CASSGAGFKETQYF
.,TRBD1,15,TRBJ2-1,TRBV2,TGTGCCAGCGGGGGACAGGCTGGGGTCGACAATGAGCAGTTCTTC,CASGGQAGVDNEQFF
.,.,18,TRBJ1-5,TRBV6-1,TGTGCCAGCAGTGCCCGGGACGCAGGACTATATAGCAATCAGCCCCAGCATTTT,CASSARDAGLYSNQPQHF
few,TRBD2,16,TRBJ2-2,TRBV28,TGTGCCAGCAGTCCTTGGACTAGCGGGAAGACCGGGGAGCTGTTTTTT,CASSPWTSGKTGELFF
.,TRBD1,13,TRBJ1-1,TRBV4-2,TGTGCCAGCAGCTCGGACAGGGGGCGGAAGGCTTTCTTT,CASSSDRGRKAFF
.,TRBD1,14,TRBJ1-6,TRBV18,TGTGCCAGCTCAACAGGGGCCTATAATTCACCCCTCCACTTT,CASSTGAYNSPLHF
.,TRBD1,14,TRBJ1-2,TRBV4-3,TGCGCCAGCAGCCAAGGCCGGACAGGGAATGGCTACACCTTC,CASSQGRTGNGYTF
.,TRBD1,14,TRBJ1-2,TRBV6-5,TGTGCCAGCGGGGTGAAGACAGGGATTGCGAGCTACACCTTC,CASGVKTGIASYTF
.,TRBD1,13,TRBJ2-7,TRBV2,TGTGCCAGCAGTGAGGGACAGGCGAATGGGCAGTACTTC,CASSEGQANGQYF
.,TRBD1,14,TRBJ1-4,TRBV2,TGTGCCAGCAGCGCACAGGGGTCTAATGAAAAACTGTTTTTT,CASSAQGSNEKLFF
.,TRBD1,15,TRBJ1-1,TRBV19,TGTGCCAGTAGAGAGACAGGGACGATGAACACTGAAGCTTTCTTT,CASRETGTMNTEAFF
.,TRBD2,15,TRBJ2-3,TRBV7-9,TGTGCCAGCAGCCCGGGCGGGGGGATCACAGATACGCAGTATTTT,CASSPGGGITDTQYF
.,.,17,TRBJ2-7,TRBV12-2,TGTGCAAGTTGCAATCAGGGACAGGGGATGGACTCCTACGAGCAGTACTTC,CASCNQGQGMDSYEQYF
.,.,16,TRBJ2-3,TRBV7-9,TGTGCCAGCAGCTTAGCGCTAATGGGTGACTCCGGTACGCAGTATTTT,CASSLALMGDSGTQYF
.,.,14,TRBJ1-6,TRBV2,TGTGCCAGCAGTGACCAGGGTTCGAATTCACCCCTCCACTTT,CASSDQGSNSPLHF
.,TRBD1,16,TRBJ1-2,TRBV9,TGTGCCAGCAGCGTAGGGACAGGGGGCGCGGGTTATGGCTACACCTTC,CASSVGTGGAGYGYTF
.,.,15,TRBJ2-2,TRBV3-1/TRBV3-2,TGTGCCAGCAGCCGGGGGCACACACCCACCGGGGAGCTGTTTTTT,CASSRGHTPTGELFF